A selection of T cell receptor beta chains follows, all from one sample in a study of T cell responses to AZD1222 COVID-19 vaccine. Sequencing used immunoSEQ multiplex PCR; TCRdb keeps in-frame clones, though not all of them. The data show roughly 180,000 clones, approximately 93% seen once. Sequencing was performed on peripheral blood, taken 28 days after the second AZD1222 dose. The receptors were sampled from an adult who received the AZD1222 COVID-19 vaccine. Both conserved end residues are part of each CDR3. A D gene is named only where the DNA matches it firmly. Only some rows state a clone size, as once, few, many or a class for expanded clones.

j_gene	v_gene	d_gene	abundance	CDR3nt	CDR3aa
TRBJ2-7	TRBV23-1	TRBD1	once	TGCGCCAGCAGCCTCTGGACAGGGAGTTCCTACGAGCAGTACTTC	CASSLWTGSSYEQYF
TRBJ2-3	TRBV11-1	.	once	TGTGCCAGCAGCTTAGGGGCCGCGGATACGCAGTATTTT	CASSLGAADTQYF
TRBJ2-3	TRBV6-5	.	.	TGTGCCAGCAGTTCCCCTACGGATACGCAGTATTTT	CASSSPTDTQYF
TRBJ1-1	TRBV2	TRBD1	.	TGTGCCAACCGACAGGGCGGGAACACTGAAGCTTTCTTT	CANRQGGNTEAFF
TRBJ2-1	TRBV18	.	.	TGTGCCAGCTCACCAACTCCCAATTTTGGGCAGTTCTTC	CASSPTPNFGQFF
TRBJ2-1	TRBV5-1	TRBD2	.	TGCGCCAGCAGCTTGAGGGCTAGCGGGAGCTCCTACAATGAGCAGTTCTTC	CASSLRASGSSYNEQFF
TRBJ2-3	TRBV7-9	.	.	TGTGCCAGCAGCTGGTGGGGGAGAGCTAGCACAGATACGCAGTATTTT	CASSWWGRASTDTQYF
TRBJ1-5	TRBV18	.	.	TGTGCCAGCTCACCGGGGCAGAGCGGTAGCAATCAGCCCCAGCATTTT	CASSPGQSGSNQPQHF
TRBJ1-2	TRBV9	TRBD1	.	TGTGCCAGCAGCGCGGACCCGGGACAGGACCTTCGGGGCTACACCTTC	CASSADPGQDLRGYTF
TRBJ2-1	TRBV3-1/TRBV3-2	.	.	TGTGCCAGCAGCCAAGCACACCGAGTTTCCAATGAGCAGTTCTTC	CASSQAHRVSNEQFF
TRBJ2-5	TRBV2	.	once	TGTGCCAGCAGTGAAGAAGGCTACCAAGAGACCCAGTACTTC	CASSEEGYQETQYF
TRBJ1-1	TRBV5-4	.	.	TGTGCCAGCAGCTTGGTGAGCACAGCAACTGAAGCTTTCTTT	CASSLVSTATEAFF
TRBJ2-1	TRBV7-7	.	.	TGTGCTAGCAGCCTCGGGAGTCCCATTATGTCTGAGCAGTTCTTC	CASSLGSPIMSEQFF
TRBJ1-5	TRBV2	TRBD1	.	TGTGCCAGCAGCGGACAGGGAATAGTTAATCAGCCCCAGCATTTT	CASSGQGIVNQPQHF
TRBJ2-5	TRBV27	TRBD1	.	TGTGCCAGCAGTGCCTCAGGGGGAAGGGGACAAAAGACCCAGTACTTC	CASSASGGRGQKTQYF
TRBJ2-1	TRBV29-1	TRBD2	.	TGCAGCGCGAGGGGAGGGCCCGTCAATGAGCAGTTCTTC	CSARGGPVNEQFF
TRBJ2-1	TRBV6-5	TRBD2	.	TGTGCCAGCAGTTACGGGCGGGGGGCTCACAATGAGCAGTTCTTC	CASSYGRGAHNEQFF
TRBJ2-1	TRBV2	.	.	TGTGCCAGCACCGAGTACCCGAGCTCCTACAATGAGCAGTTCTTC	CASTEYPSSYNEQFF
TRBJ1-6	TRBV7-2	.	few	TGTGCCAGCAGCTTAGGTAGTGCCTATAATTCACCCCTCCACTTT	CASSLGSAYNSPLHF
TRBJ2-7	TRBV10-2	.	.	TGCGCCAGCAAGAATGGCCCTAGCAGCTCCTACGAGCAGTACTTC	CASKNGPSSSYEQYF